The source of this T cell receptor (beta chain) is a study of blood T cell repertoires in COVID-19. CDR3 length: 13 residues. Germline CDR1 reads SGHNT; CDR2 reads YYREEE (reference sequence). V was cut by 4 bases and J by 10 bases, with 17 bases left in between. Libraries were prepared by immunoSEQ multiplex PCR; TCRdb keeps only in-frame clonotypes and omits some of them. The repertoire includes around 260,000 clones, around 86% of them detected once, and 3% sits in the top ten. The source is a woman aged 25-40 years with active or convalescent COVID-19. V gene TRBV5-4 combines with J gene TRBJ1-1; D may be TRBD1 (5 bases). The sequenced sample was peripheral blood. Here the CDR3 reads CASSPMGQGLAFF. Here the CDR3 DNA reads TGTGCCAGCAGCCCGATGGGGCAGGGCTTAGCTTTCTTT.